A single sample is the source of the 16 T cell receptor beta chains below, sequenced in a study of early stage breast cancer tumors. Profiled with immunoSEQ multiplex PCR; TCRdb holds only in-frame clones, not every one. This table has approximately 5,400 clones, 55% to 75% appearing once. The sequenced sample consisted of breast tumor tissue. The receptors originated from a person aged 60 to 70 with breast cancer.

Only a few counts were recorded for this clone. This rearrangement joins TRBV21-1 to TRBJ2-2; the table's D call, TRBD1, has no DNA check behind it. TRBV21-1 is a recognized pseudogene. The CDR3 spans 16 residues. As DNA, the CDR3 is TGTGCCAGCAGCCCAGGGGCAGGAAGAGGGGCCGGGGAGCTGTTTTTT. Amino acids: CASSPGAGRGAGELFF.

The genes are TRBV7-8 and TRBJ2-5, with TRBD2 identical over 8 bases. CDR3 length equals 17 residues. CDR1 SGHVS and CDR2 FQNEAQ come from the germline V gene. V lost 5 bases and J lost 2; bases outside the gene matches: 13. CDR3 loop: CASSAGRGGPLQETQYF. In DNA form, the CDR3 reads TGTGCCAGCAGCGCCGGACGCGGGGGGCCCTTGCAAGAGACCCAGTACTTC.

The chain uses TRBV14 and TRBJ2-2; 10 positions agree with TRBD1. The J segment lost 5 bases and the V segment lost 4 bases, leaving 4 bases of the junction unmatched. Germline values: CDR1 SGHDN, CDR2 FVKESK. This CDR3 has 15 residues. Here the CDR3 DNA reads TGTGCCAGCAGCCGACAGGGGGCGGGAACCGGGGAGCTGTTTTTT. Amino acid sequence: CASSRQGAGTGELFF.

This rearrangement joins TRBV2 to TRBJ2-3; D unresolved. The CDR3 spans 12 residues. Trimming pared 6 bases from V and 0 bases from J, leaving 4 bases between. Germline assignment: CDR1 SNHLY and CDR2 FYNNEI. CDR3 loop: CASRKSTDTQYF. The CDR3 bases are TGTGCCAGCAGGAAAAGCACAGATACGCAGTATTTT.

The sample holds a few counts of this clone. This rearrangement joins TRBV28 to TRBJ1-2; 10 bases line up with TRBD1. Per germline, CDR1 MDHEN and CDR2 SYDVKM. This CDR3 comprises 12 residues. V lost 10 bases and J lost 4; bases outside the gene matches: 3. The CDR3 coding sequence is TGTGCCATAGGACAGGGGGTCTATGGCTACACCTTC. Residues: CAIGQGVYGYTF.

The chain employs TRBV25-1 and TRBJ2-3, with 8 bases aligning to TRBD2. The CDR3 length is 16 residues. The J segment lost 3 bases and the V segment lost 1 base, leaving 6 bases of the junction unmatched. Germline V gene lookup returns CDR1 MGHDK and CDR2 SYGVNS. CDR3 sequence (DNA): TGTGCCAGCAGTGAATTTCGGGGGGGTGCGACAGATACGCAGTATTTT. Encoded protein: CASSEFRGGATDTQYF.

The genes are TRBV27 and TRBJ2-1; 7 positions agree with TRBD1. The germline CDR1 and CDR2 sequences are MNHEY and SMNVEV (reference sequence). This CDR3 contains 15 residues. V lost 5 bases, J lost 0 bases, and 4 bases stayed unmatched. The CDR3 region has the DNA TGTGCCAGCAGTGCGGACAGGAGCTCCTACAATGAGCAGTTCTTC. Translated, it gives CASSADRSSYNEQFF.

This sequence joins TRBV12-5 and TRBJ2-2; a weak D match, TRBD2 (7 bases). V lost 7 bases, J lost 6 bases, and 18 bases lay in between. Germline assignment: CDR1 LGHNT and CDR2 FRNRAP. The CDR3 covers 15 residues. CDR3 loop: CASVWGGDSSGELFF. The CDR3 nucleotides are TGTGCTAGTGTTTGGGGGGGCGATAGCTCCGGGGAGCTGTTTTTT.

This sequence joins TRBV6-1 and TRBJ2-2, with D uncertain. Trimming cost V 4 bases and J 0 bases, with 6 bases left between them. This CDR3 comprises 14 residues. The V gene's germline CDR1 is MNHNS and CDR2 SASEGT. The CDR3 coding sequence is TGTGCCAGCAGTGTGGCGGCGAACACCGGGGAGCTGTTTTTT. This sequence encodes CASSVAANTGELFF.

This chain connects TRBV29-1 to TRBJ2-2, with 9 nucleotides matching TRBD2. The V gene's germline CDR1 is SQVTM and CDR2 ANQGSEA. The CDR3 extends over 16 amino acids. The junction had 13 bases not matched to a gene; V was cut back by 6 bases and J by 5 bases. The CDR3 protein is CSVPSGSGSETGELFF. The CDR3 nucleotides are TGCAGCGTCCCCTCGGGTAGCGGGAGTGAAACCGGGGAGCTGTTTTTT.

The gene calls are TRBV29-1 and TRBJ2-7; D ambiguous. Per the germline V gene, CDR1 is SQVTM and CDR2 is ANQGSEA. This CDR3 is 13 amino acids long. Trimming took 4 bases from V and 5 from J, leaving 15 bases between them. The CDR3 loop is CSVAGGEVDEQYF. CDR3 nucleotides: TGCAGCGTTGCTGGTGGGGAAGTCGACGAGCAGTACTTC.

V is TRBV2 and J is TRBJ2-2; D unclear. The germline V gene encodes CDR1 SNHLY and CDR2 FYNNEI. The CDR3 has 15 amino acids. The ends were cut back, 2 bases at V and 2 bases at J, with 9 bases in the middle. The CDR3 loop reads CASSELEPNTGELFF. CDR3 coding DNA: TGTGCCAGCAGTGAACTAGAACCAAACACCGGGGAGCTGTTTTTT.

This clone has more than one count but fewer than ten. Distinct nucleotide sequences in the sample also encode this CDR3. This chain uses TRBV5-1 with TRBJ1-2; D ambiguous. Germline CDR1 SGHRS, CDR2 YFSETQ. The CDR3 length is 14 residues. Between the trimmed V and J ends, which lost 0 bases and 0 bases, there was a span of 6 bases. CDR3 coding DNA: TGCGCCAGCAGCTTGGAGACACCTAACTATGGCTACACCTTC. Protein product: CASSLETPNYGYTF.

This clone came up a few times. V usage is TRBV10-3 and J usage is TRBJ1-1; no clear D. Germline loops: CDR1 ENHRY, CDR2 SYGVKD. The length of the CDR3 is 13 residues. Trimming stripped 2 bases from V and 6 bases from J, with 10 bases between. CDR3 in amino acids: CAISERVGAEAFF. The CDR3 region has the DNA TGTGCCATCAGTGAGAGGGTGGGAGCTGAAGCTTTCTTT.

In this sample, this clone turned up a few times. V usage is TRBV6-5 and J usage is TRBJ1-6, with D uncertain. The CDR3 has 13 residues. V dropped 2 bases and J dropped 10 bases, with 9 bases sitting between them. Germline assignment: CDR1 MNHEY and CDR2 SVGAGI. In DNA, the CDR3 is TGTGCCAGCAGTTACCTTGGGGAGTCACCCCTCCACTTT. It yields the protein CASSYLGESPLHF.

The rearrangement links TRBV18 to TRBJ1-6, with TRBD1 matching 11 bases. Germline V gene sequence: CDR1 KGHSH, CDR2 LQKENI. There are 15 residues in the CDR3. V dropped 3 bases and J dropped 9; count of bases not matched to a gene: 4. CDR3 in amino acids: CASSPGTGGSSPLHF. For the CDR3, the DNA is TGTGCCAGCTCACCCGGGACAGGGGGGAGTTCACCCCTCCACTTT.